This T cell receptor beta chain stems from a study of neurological immune-mediated disorders (dated by TCRdb to the late 2010s). At the level of the whole study: Peripheral blood TCR-beta repertoires from patients with HTLV-I-associated myelopathy (HAM/TSP), patients with multiple sclerosis, and healthy controls were compared in the study using UMI-based sequencing. The roughly 110 TCR-beta libraries covered PBMC samples along with longitudinal samples, technical triplicates, and paired sorted CD4+ and CD8+ T-cell subsets. The cohort was made up of 68 subjects, consisting of 14 HAM/TSP patients, some 34 multiple sclerosis patients and roughly 20 healthy controls. The research as a whole found: No identical CDR3 amino acid sequences were shared among expanded clones across subjects, suggesting private TCR-beta repertoires in all groups. TCR clonal expansion was highest in HAM/TSP patients and lowest in MS patients, with MS patients falling below even healthy controls.

The CDR3 runs 16 residues from the cysteine to the phenylalanine. Only the CDR3 DNA stays, 48 bases, in frame from base 1. The germline V gene encodes CDR1 SGHRS and CDR2 YFSETQ. V is pared back by 4 bases and J by 0 bases, with 14 bases lying between the germline termini. The table lists this clonotype with many counts. The specificity of this receptor is unknown. Base-call qualities are not available, and no considerably larger clone is one nucleotide away. cDNA was synthesized by template-switch 5'RACE using a primer carrying a 10-nucleotide random unique molecular identifier by which each TCR transcript was tagged. Every sequencing run yielded over 180 million TCR-beta sequences covering 15-18 subjects. Total RNA was extracted with the RNeasy kit. The KAPA Real-time Library Amplification kit was used to amplify TCR-beta VDJ regions with primers targeting the TCR constant region and the 5'RACE anchor. A first PCR added sample indexes and Illumina adaptors, and a second PCR then raised library yield. After Ampure bead purification, the roughly 650 bp TCR product was size-selected on a 2% E-gel SizeSelection system. Before pooling, library quality was checked on a Bioanalyzer, concentration was measured with Qubit, and libraries were quantified with the Kapa Library Quantification kit. An Illumina HiSeq 2500 was used to sequence the libraries paired-end at 2 x 150 bp. To increase sequence diversity, roughly 24-32% phiX was spiked into each library pool. On the authors' methods: Quality-filtered reads were processed with the UMI-based MiGEC pipeline, which removed over 85% of raw TCR sequences during error correction. IMGT germline references were used for aligning VDJ genes, and each clonotype was defined as a unique CDR3 amino acid sequence together with its V-J genes. VDJtools evaluated clonal expansion, Shannon diversity and CDR3 relatedness (CalcPairwiseDistances, ClusterSamples); CLCbio workbench built phylogenetic trees. A clone was classed as expanded if it had 8 or more unique UMIs, a cutoff based on coefficient-of-variation modelling across technical triplicates. The public reads were reprocessed in TCRdb via fastp at Q25 and MiXCR, keeping in-frame beta chains. When rows share a CDR3 protein, they turn into one entry using the most common DNA and genes. The V and J calls, along with clone size, are taken from TCRdb and not from the paper's own processing. The sample table contains tens of thousands of distinct CDR3 sequences; only one count was recorded for 14% of them. The top ten constitute 6% to 7% of the sample.

Blood bank volunteers in Maryland, USA served as the healthy controls. For the unsorted PBMC libraries, 2 million PBMCs were stored in RNAlater at -80 degrees C until RNA extraction and were used to generate the libraries. Peripheral blood was subjected to Ficoll-Hypaque density gradient centrifugation to isolate PBMCs, which were then cryopreserved in liquid nitrogen. Sequencing was carried out using PBMCs. The rearrangement joined TRBV5-1 to TRBJ2-1; confidence is insufficient to name the D gene. The TCR sequence derives from a woman aged 45-65 years in good health. The CDR3 sequence is CASSLDPSSSYNEQFF. In nucleotides, the sequence is TGCGCCAGCAGCCTCGATCCATCCAGCTCCTACAATGAGCAGTTCTTC.